This T cell receptor beta chain appears in the sequencing data of a study of OX40 agonist ivuxolimab in advanced cancers. Regarding the study as a whole: The CD4+ and CD8+ T cells in the blood had expanded clonally by week 6 at 0.1 to 3.0 mg/kg.

A remark on this clone: Antigen: not known.

Germline CDR1 and CDR2: SGHRS and YFSETQ. The CDR3 covers 15 residues. V lost 4 bases and J lost 4, with 17 bases in between. The table came from immunoSEQ multiplex PCR; TCRdb's copy has only in-frame clones and leaves some out. The table shows 60,000 to 70,000 clones, with roughly 87% occurring only once. The starting material was CD4+ or CD8+ T cells sorted from blood, obtained in a trial of the OX40 agonist ivuxolimab. This chain connects TRBV5-1 to TRBJ1-1; weak D call: TRBD1 (6 bases). This clonotype was obtained from an adult with an advanced solid tumor such as melanoma, head and neck, liver or kidney cancer. CDR3 loop: CASSAGHQGVTEAFF. CDR3 bases: TGCGCCAGCAGCGCGGGACATCAGGGTGTCACTGAAGCTTTCTTT.